This is a list of T cell receptor beta chains from one sample in a study of a mutant IDH1 vaccine in newly diagnosed glioma. Some clones are missing from TCRdb's copy, which holds only in-frame ones; the method was immunoSEQ multiplex PCR. The sample has tens of thousands of clones; more than 85% are singletons. The specimen was PBMCs, collected from a glioma patient treated with radiotherapy, temozolomide or both. These receptors all come from a man in his forties or fifties with glioma. CDR3s include the opening cysteine and the closing phenylalanine or tryptophan. The D gene is left open where the match is weak. Only part of the rows carry a size: once, few, many, or a class if the clone is expanded.

CDR3 DNA: TGTGCTAGTGGTTTGCCGGACAGGGGGAATGAGCAGTTCTTC; CDR3 protein: CASGLPDRGNEQFF; D gene: TRBD1; J gene: TRBJ2-1; clone size: few; V gene: TRBV12-5
CDR3 DNA: TGTGCCAGCAGTTCAGCACTGGAATATGGCTACACCTTC; CDR3 protein: CASSSALEYGYTF; D gene: NA; J gene: TRBJ1-2; clone size: NA; V gene: TRBV27
CDR3 DNA: TGTGCCAGCAGCTACCTGGCTTCAGGGGCCCCCACAGATACGCAGTATTTT; CDR3 protein: CASSYLASGAPTDTQYF; D gene: NA; J gene: TRBJ2-3; clone size: NA; V gene: TRBV7-9
CDR3 DNA: TGCAGCACTACCCCTGGCGGGTGGGAGCAGTTCTTC; CDR3 protein: CSTTPGGWEQFF; D gene: NA; J gene: TRBJ2-1; clone size: NA; V gene: TRBV29-1
CDR3 DNA: TGTGCCAGTAGTACGGGACAAGAGTACCAAGAGACCCAGTACTTC; CDR3 protein: CASSTGQEYQETQYF; D gene: NA; J gene: TRBJ2-5; clone size: NA; V gene: TRBV19
CDR3 DNA: TGTGCCAGCAGCTTAGCCCGACAGGGGGCTCTGAATGAGCAGTTCTTC; CDR3 protein: CASSLARQGALNEQFF; D gene: TRBD1; J gene: TRBJ2-1; clone size: once; V gene: TRBV11-2
CDR3 DNA: TGTGCCAGCAGCTTATTCGGGACTAGCACAGATACGCAGTATTTT; CDR3 protein: CASSLFGTSTDTQYF; D gene: NA; J gene: TRBJ2-3; clone size: NA; V gene: TRBV7-9
CDR3 DNA: TGTGCCAGCCATTCCGGGGGGGGACAGAGCTCCTACTACGAGCAGTACTTC; CDR3 protein: CASHSGGGQSSYYEQYF; D gene: NA; J gene: TRBJ2-7; clone size: NA; V gene: TRBV27
CDR3 DNA: TGTGCCAGCGAAACAGCGCATGAAGCTTTCTTT; CDR3 protein: CASETAHEAFF; D gene: NA; J gene: TRBJ1-1; clone size: NA; V gene: TRBV6-7
CDR3 DNA: TGTGCTAGTGGTTTGGCGACGTCAGGGGACACTGAAGCTTTCTTT; CDR3 protein: CASGLATSGDTEAFF; D gene: NA; J gene: TRBJ1-1; clone size: NA; V gene: TRBV12-5
CDR3 DNA: TGCGCCAGCAGCCAAGAGCGTCAGAATGAGCAGTTCTTC; CDR3 protein: CASSQERQNEQFF; D gene: NA; J gene: TRBJ2-1; clone size: NA; V gene: TRBV4-3
CDR3 DNA: TGTGCCAGCAGTCTCCGGGGAGGGACTGAAGCTTTCTTT; CDR3 protein: CASSLRGGTEAFF; D gene: NA; J gene: TRBJ1-1; clone size: NA; V gene: TRBV6-1
CDR3 DNA: TGTGCCAGCAGTTTCCGGGACAGGGCCCACTCTGGAAACACCATATATTTT; CDR3 protein: CASSFRDRAHSGNTIYF; D gene: TRBD1; J gene: TRBJ1-3; clone size: NA; V gene: TRBV28
CDR3 DNA: TGCGCCAGCAGCCATTTACAGGGGATCAGTGGCTACACCTTC; CDR3 protein: CASSHLQGISGYTF; D gene: TRBD1; J gene: TRBJ1-2; clone size: NA; V gene: TRBV4-1
CDR3 DNA: TGTGCCAGCAGCTTAGATGCCTATGGAAACACCATATATTTT; CDR3 protein: CASSLDAYGNTIYF; D gene: NA; J gene: TRBJ1-3; clone size: NA; V gene: TRBV7-2
CDR3 DNA: TGTGCCAGCAGCCTAGGTGGCGGTTACGAGCAGTACTTC; CDR3 protein: CASSLGGGYEQYF; D gene: NA; J gene: TRBJ2-7; clone size: NA; V gene: TRBV9
CDR3 DNA: TGTGCCAGCAGTTCAGGACAGGTGAGGGGGAACACTGAAGCTTTCTTT; CDR3 protein: CASSSGQVRGNTEAFF; D gene: TRBD1; J gene: TRBJ1-1; clone size: NA; V gene: TRBV6-5
CDR3 DNA: TGTGCCAGTAGTAACGCCCTTACCTACGAGCAGTACTTC; CDR3 protein: CASSNALTYEQYF; D gene: NA; J gene: TRBJ2-7; clone size: NA; V gene: TRBV19
CDR3 DNA: TGTGCCAGCAGCGCCCGGGACAGGGTAGGAGCTAACTATGGCTACACCTTC; CDR3 protein: CASSARDRVGANYGYTF; D gene: TRBD1; J gene: TRBJ1-2; clone size: medium-sized; V gene: TRBV7-9
CDR3 DNA: TGCGCCAGCAGCCAAGCCCCTAGCGGGAGCCACGAGCAGTACTTC; CDR3 protein: CASSQAPSGSHEQYF; D gene: TRBD2; J gene: TRBJ2-7; clone size: NA; V gene: TRBV4-1
CDR3 DNA: TGTGCCAGTAGCTTGGGGGTTTTAAATCAGCCCCAGCATTTT; CDR3 protein: CASSLGVLNQPQHF; D gene: NA; J gene: TRBJ1-5; clone size: NA; V gene: TRBV19
CDR3 DNA: TGTGCCAGCAGCTGGGACAGGAGCCTCTACGAGCAGTACTTC; CDR3 protein: CASSWDRSLYEQYF; D gene: TRBD1; J gene: TRBJ2-7; clone size: few; V gene: TRBV5-4
CDR3 DNA: TGTGCCAGCAGCTCAAGGGGTGGCCTAAATCAGCCCCAGCATTTT; CDR3 protein: CASSSRGGLNQPQHF; D gene: NA; J gene: TRBJ1-5; clone size: NA; V gene: TRBV7-2
CDR3 DNA: TGCGCCAGCGCCGCCGGGTGGCAGGGCACTGAAGCTTTCTTT; CDR3 protein: CASAAGWQGTEAFF; D gene: NA; J gene: TRBJ1-1; clone size: NA; V gene: TRBV5-1
CDR3 DNA: TGTGCCACCCGAACGTCCTATAATTCACCCCTCCACTTT; CDR3 protein: CATRTSYNSPLHF; D gene: NA; J gene: TRBJ1-6; clone size: NA; V gene: TRBV7-2
CDR3 DNA: TGTGCCAGCAGTTTGTCGGGACGCTTGACCGAAGCTTTCTTT; CDR3 protein: CASSLSGRLTEAFF; D gene: NA; J gene: TRBJ1-1; clone size: NA; V gene: TRBV27